Reported below is one TCR beta chain. Its antigen is not known. 60 Vbeta and 13 Jbeta primers were used in PCR. Sequenced by immunoSEQ multiplex PCR; TCRdb stores in-frame clones only, minus some. The sample includes approximately 120,000 clones, approximately 78% of them seen just once. This record belongs to a study of cytomegalovirus exposure and HLA in healthy donors. Points from the study as a whole: Common viral pathogens (according to a later analysis) appeared linked to several of the most significant clusters.

The material sequenced was PBMCs. The sequence came from a man aged 35 to 55 in good health and CMV-seronegative.

CDR3 coding DNA: TGTGCCAGCAGCTTAGCGAGCGGAACCGGGGCCAACGTCCTGACTTTC. Amino acid sequence: CASSLASGTGANVLTF. The chain has TRBV7-8 and TRBJ2-6; a weak D match, TRBD2 (5 bases). Trimming cost V 0 bases and J 4 bases, with 10 bases left between them. The CDR3 contains 16 residues. CDR1 and CDR2 from the germline V gene are SGHVS and FQNEAQ.